This TCR beta chain is drawn from a study of shared clonotypes between healthy human individuals. Libraries were prepared by immunoSEQ multiplex PCR; TCRdb keeps only in-frame clonotypes and omits some of them. The table records some 1,400,000 clones, more than 95% of them present only once. Study-level results: Sample collection involved blood only; tissue repertoires are likely different.

Details on this clone: As yet, its antigen is unknown.

Every donor, a Caucasian adult, lived in Nashville, Tennessee. Sequencing used naive CD4+ T cells sorted from blood. Subset here: CD45RA+ positively selected. This clonotype was sampled from a man aged 30 to 39 in good health.

In DNA, the CDR3 is TGTGCCAGCAGCACTTCTAGCGAGAATGAGCAGTTCTTC. Residues: CASSTSSENEQFF. The chain has TRBV5-4 and TRBJ2-1; D is possibly TRBD2 (6 bases). With 4 bases removed from V and 7 bases from J, the gap between germline ends came to 12 bases. CDR1 and CDR2 (germline): SGHNT, YYREEE (reference sequence). The CDR3 is 13 amino acids.